The text below deals with one TCR beta chain. This sample was taken from a study of blood T cell repertoires in COVID-19. Overall study context: The United States, Italy and Spain provided the acute and convalescent COVID-19 samples. Sample material is recorded as cDNA or gDNA derived from T cells, B-cell-depleted T cells, or PBMCs.

Looked up from germline, CDR1 is MGHRA and CDR2 is YSYEKL. The CDR3 length is 14 residues. Trimming took 0 bases from V and 7 from J, leaving 9 bases between them. Study processing details: Amplification from reference gene primers served as the basis for estimated nucleated cell counts. TCRdb keeps only in-frame clones here, not all; method: immunoSEQ multiplex PCR. Clonal size and the V and J genes are those of that table, whereas D and trimming came from the DNA. In the table there are 200,000 to 300,000 clones, roughly 80% of which are singletons. The chain uses TRBV4-1 and TRBJ2-2; D unresolved. The sequenced material came from peripheral blood. The clonotype comes from a man older than 75 with acute or convalescent COVID-19. The CDR3 sequence is CASSQDPVSGELFF. The CDR3 DNA is TGCGCCAGCAGCCAAGATCCGGTGAGCGGGGAGCTGTTTTTT.